This T cell receptor beta chain was found in a study of shared clonotypes between healthy human individuals (TCRdb year 2020). Context from the whole study: The cohort included a few men and a couple of women between 18 and 49 years of age. To estimate repertoire size and how much clonotype sharing occurs between individuals, the study deeply sequenced the blood TCR repertoires of five or six healthy adults. For each donor, CD4 naive and CD4 memory were each given three plates, CD8 naive was given two plates, and CD8 memory was given one plate. Different laboratories and diverse techniques were used to prepare libraries and sequence TCR repertoires, to increase sequencing depth and limit assay-specific biases. Leukapheresis yielded between about 0.94 and 9 billion PBMCs per donor.

Note on this clone: It lacks a known antigen. No base quality values were provided; no much bigger clone lies one nucleotide off.

TCR CDR3 regions were amplified from genomic DNA by multiplex PCR using the deep immunoSEQ assay. Extracted genomic DNA from each cell subset was spread evenly across all wells of several immunoSEQ 96-well plates, with each plate serving as a replicate. For sorted subsets, around 0.2 ug genomic DNA, equal to some 30,000 T cell genomes, was loaded into each replicate PCR. Purified libraries were measured with a Qubit 3.0 fluorometer, size-checked on a Bioanalyzer 2100, and measured again with the KAPA Library Quantification kit. A separate single-read 150-cycle Illumina NextSeq 550 flow cell was used to sequence each immunoSEQ 96-well plate. The authors processed their data as follows. Because only junctional sequences without quality scores were contained in the immunoSEQ output, filtering matching that applied to full-length reads could not be performed. Sequences were annotated with PyIR, a Python wrapper for IgBLAST v1.9, using IMGT germline references to assign V/J genes and CDR3. Reads were removed for weak V/J assignments (E-value above 1e-6), missing CDR3, stop codons, out-of-frame junctions, or ambiguous translated residues. V3J clonotypes were defined by identical inferred V gene, J gene, and CDR3 amino acid sequence. To compute the percentage overlap between repertoires, the number of shared unique clonotypes was divided by the size of the smaller repertoire. Repertoire richness was assessed with RTK rarefaction, the Chao1 estimator, and Recon v2.1 estimates of unobserved clonotypes. OLGA was used to compute generation probabilities for all TCRbeta clonotypes that the gDNA method yielded from a handful of donors. TCRdb's version of the immuneACCESS table is confined to in-frame rearrangements and falls short of the full clone set. An unresolved V gene accounts for under half of the shortfall where checked; the remainder is of unknown origin. The V and J calls and clone size were taken over from that table, and D and trimming were inferred from the DNA. In this sample the table shows roughly 1,100,000 clones, around four fifths of which occur a single time. About 1.4% of the sample lies in the top ten.

Inclusive of the bounding cysteine and phenylalanine, the CDR3 is 13 residues long. Left in the record is the CDR3 DNA by itself, 39 bases read in frame from the first base. Based on the germline V gene (reference sequence), the CDR1 and CDR2 sequences are SGHNT and YYREEE. V drops 3 bases and J drops 3 bases, leaving 10 bases in between. The donors were healthy, HIV-negative adults who had no recently reported acute infections or vaccinations. All donors were Caucasian adults living in Nashville, Tennessee, USA. CD4+ T cells were enriched through magnetic negative selection, after which naive cells were positively selected on CD45RA and the remaining negative fraction served as the memory subset. After blood collection by leukapheresis, PBMCs were isolated using Ficoll-Histopaque density gradient centrifugation and then cryopreserved in the vapor phase of liquid nitrogen. Purity and quantity of every magnetically sorted T cell population were checked by analytical flow cytometry. Genomic DNA was isolated from each sorted fraction and quantified by UV absorbance on a Nanodrop 2000c.

General findings and caveats noted by the study authors: Pairwise subsampling indicated that sequencing depth was expected to affect the degree of clonotype sharing among donors. Larger estimated clonotype richness was generally found for naive subsets than for memory subsets. The genetic and exposure-history diversity represented was limited by the small number of donors. Incomplete sequencing was indicated by rarefaction of sorted-subset datasets, despite the large sequencing depth. Across a few donors, 5% to 6% of naive CD4, roughly 3.8% of naive CD8, roughly 2.2% of memory CD4, and under 0.45% of memory CD8 clonotypes were shared. Clonotypes shared by all four sorted-subset donors showed higher generation probabilities than non-shared clonotypes. Sampling was restricted to blood, and TCR repertoires in tissues likely differ from the TCR repertoires found in blood.

This sequence uses TRBV5-4 and TRBJ2-7, with an unclear D gene assignment. The sequence derives from a man aged 18-30 years in good health. The specimen sequenced was memory CD4+ T cells sorted from blood. The cell subset or site label, as the study defines it: CD45RA-negative fraction. The CDR3 here reads CASSSQLDYEQYF. The sequence in DNA is TGTGCCAGCAGCTCCCAATTGGACTACGAGCAGTACTTC.